This entry features one TCR beta chain sequence. There is no known antigen for this receptor. Within one base of it there is no much larger clone, and no base qualities were kept. This sample is part of a study of blood T cell repertoires in COVID-19 (dated by TCRdb to about 2020). Notes on the research overall: Collaborator samples came from the United States, Italy and Spain and covered acute and convalescent phases of COVID-19. The repertoires were released in a freely available public database meant as a resource for research on the immune response to SARS-CoV-2. The dataset comprised deeply sampled blood TCRbeta repertoires from subjects exposed to, actively infected with, or recovered from COVID-19. The samples were drawn from two sources: the first 160 participants of the ongoing ImmuneRACE study, and 1,254 subjects contributed by 6 global collaborators. Sample metadata almost always included a de-identified subject ID, COVID-19 status, age in years and sex. The prospective study material was composed of cDNA or gDNA derived from T cells, B-cell-depleted T cells, or PBMCs. Where available, HLA class I and class II types were taken from metadata supplied by the sample provider and were not determined by assay-based typing.

Whole blood was collected in K2EDTA tubes by collaborating institutions according to the institutions' own protocols. For TCRbeta analysis, collaborators shipped samples in one of three forms: frozen whole blood, isolated PBMCs, or DNA extracted from either of those sample types. The investigation overall reported the following: How much clinical and demographic metadata was included differed by source and by participant, and the metadata was provided uncurated.

According to the germline V gene, CDR1 reads MNHNS and CDR2 reads SASEGT. The CDR3 runs 16 residues from the cysteine to the phenylalanine. The sequence is cut down to CDR3 DNA, 48 bases in frame from base 1. Here V drops 4 bases and J drops 7 bases, and the junction holds 10 bases not matched to any gene. The immunoSEQ Assay, a bias-controlled multiplex PCR, was used to amplify TCRbeta CDR3 regions from genomic DNA. The authors' analysis ran thus. The number of nucleated cells in each sample was estimated by amplification of reference gene primers within the assay. To quantify the absolute abundance of each unique TCRbeta CDR3 rearrangement, sequence reads were collapsed and filtered. For each sample, productive Simpson clonality was calculated by taking the square root of Simpson's diversity index across productive rearrangements. The source is immuneACCESS, and TCRdb retained only in-frame sequences with V and J called. Part of the clones is not carried over; for the studies checked, unresolved V genes explain less than half of this, and the remainder is unexplained. For V, J and clone size, that table is used; D and trimming come from the DNA. This sample holds some 220,000 clones; nearly 85% were observed only once. Clones ranked in the top ten supply approximately 5.7% of the sample.

The receptor was derived from a human donor in a cohort sampled during active COVID-19. The rearranged segments are TRBV6-1 and TRBJ1-4, with 9 bases aligning to TRBD1. Sequenced material: peripheral blood. The bases read TGTGCCAGCAGTGTCGGGACAGGGCTGGCGAGTGAAAAACTGTTTTTT. It codes for CASSVGTGLASEKLFF.